The entry below gives a single TCR beta chain sequence along with its context. Reverse transcription of roughly 0.45 to 1 ug RNA was performed with random hexamers. By means of immunoSEQ multiplex PCR, TCR beta CDR3 spanning 54 Vbeta and 13 Jbeta underwent amplification. TCRdb processed the immunoSEQ multiplex PCR reads anew with MiXCR; each CDR3 protein has one entry. In the table there are 300,000 or so distinct CDR3 sequences, about 91% of which are singletons. The CDR3 has 15 residues. V lost 4 bases and J 8 bases, leaving 21 bases between the germline ends. Germline-derived CDR1 and CDR2 are SGHRS and YFSETQ. These data originate in a study of CD8 T cells in Susac syndrome. The authors carried out high-throughput sequencing of TCR beta. They applied it to CD8+ and CD4+ T cells obtained from blood. The multiple sclerosis controls were treatment-naive patients with relapsing-remitting disease that was stable or active.

The sequenced material came from CD4+ T cells from PBMCs. The V and J genes are TRBV5-1 and TRBJ1-2; D gene uncertain. The source is a human donor with multiple sclerosis. The CDR3 bases are TGCGCCAGCAGCCCCCGCCCAGGCGTGTTCGACGGCTACACCTTC. Translated: CASSPRPGVFDGYTF.